A single sample is the source of the 29 T cell receptor beta chains below, sequenced in a study of shared clonotypes between healthy human individuals. Some clones are missing from TCRdb's copy, which holds only in-frame ones; the method was immunoSEQ multiplex PCR. The data contain some 1,600,000 clones, approximately 98% of them singletons. The specimen was naive CD4+ T cells sorted from blood. This sample's subset: CD45RA+ positively selected. These receptors came from a man younger than 45 in good health.

This chain links TRBV5-5 with TRBJ2-1; 9 nucleotides line up with TRBD2. Per the germline V gene, CDR1 is SGHKS and CDR2 is YYEKEE (reference sequence). The V and J ends lost 3 bases and 4 bases, in that order; junction bases with no gene match: 8. This CDR3 contains 16 residues. For the CDR3, the DNA is TGTGCCAGCAGCTCCGGACAGCTAGCGGGATACAATGAGCAGTTCTTC. Residues: CASSSGQLAGYNEQFF.

The chain uses TRBV7-6 and TRBJ2-1, with D perhaps matching TRBD2 (5 bases). CDR3 length: 14 amino acids. Germline V CDR1 and CDR2: SGHVS, FNYEAQ. V was cut by 1 base and J by 8 bases, with 12 bases left in between. In DNA form, the CDR3 reads TGTGCCAGCAGCTTAGAACTAGTCTCCCATGAGCAGTTCTTC. Its translation is CASSLELVSHEQFF.

J is TRBJ1-5 and V is TRBV10-2, with TRBD1 as a possible D gene (5 bases). CDR1 is WSHSY and CDR2 is SAAADI in the germline V gene. CDR3 length: 15 amino acids. V lost 3 bases to trimming and J lost 5 bases, with 14 bases between them. The CDR3: CASSESGGPYQPQHF. DNA of the CDR3: TGCGCCAGCAGTGAATCTGGGGGTCCTTATCAGCCCCAGCATTTT.

The chain combines TRBV28 with TRBJ2-2; D is unresolved. This CDR3 spans 11 amino acids. Trimming removed 3 bases from V and 8 bases from J, with 4 bases in between. Germline assignment: CDR1 MDHEN and CDR2 SYDVKM. In DNA, the CDR3 is TGTGCCAGCAGTTTCCGGGGGGAGCTGTTTTTT. Amino acids: CASSFRGELFF.

The chain couples TRBV5-4 to TRBJ1-1; unclear D gene. The CDR3 is made up of 14 amino acids. V was pared by 4 bases and J by 6 bases, with 16 bases between. Germline V lookup: CDR1 SGHNT, CDR2 YYREEE (reference sequence). The chain's CDR3 is CASSPNSLVAEAFF. Written as DNA, the CDR3 is TGTGCCAGCAGCCCAAACAGCCTCGTCGCTGAAGCTTTCTTT.

This chain connects TRBV10-3 to TRBJ2-1, with TRBD1 matching over 8 bases. Trimming removed 6 bases from V and 10 bases from J; junction bases left unmatched: 14. The CDR3 runs to 15 residues. Germline V gene lookup returns CDR1 ENHRY and CDR2 SYGVKD. CDR3 DNA: TGTGCCATCAGACCCTCTACGACAGGGGTGAACGAGCAGTTCTTC. This translates into CAIRPSTTGVNEQFF.

The table lists this clone with a count of one. The V gene is TRBV4-2, the J gene TRBJ2-2; TRBD2 aligns across 7 bases. Germline CDR1 LGHNA, CDR2 YNFKEQ. The V segment lost 0 bases and the J segment 9 bases; nucleotides outside the gene matches: 7. The CDR3 covers 15 residues. As DNA, the CDR3 is TGTGCCAGCAGCCAAGAGTCAACGCGGGAGTGGGAGCTGTTTTTT. Amino acids: CASSQESTREWELFF.

The V gene is TRBV5-4, the J gene TRBJ2-3; TRBD1 agrees at 8 bases. V was clipped by 0 bases and J by 4 bases; unmatched bases: 7. CDR3 length: 16 amino acids. Germline V gene data show CDR1 as SGHNT and CDR2 as YYREEE (reference sequence). The CDR3 here is CASSLEGDRRPDTQYF. DNA of the CDR3: TGTGCCAGCAGCTTGGAGGGGGACAGGCGCCCAGATACGCAGTATTTT.

On this clone: Other nucleotide sequences from this sample produce the same CDR3. This chain links TRBV5-6 with TRBJ2-3; D is unresolved. V was clipped by 2 bases and J by 5 bases, with 3 bases between them. The germline V gene has CDR1 SGHDT and CDR2 YYEEEE. CDR3 length: 11 amino acids. CDR3 protein: CASSLGDTQYF. DNA of the CDR3: TGTGCCAGCAGCTTAGGAGATACGCAGTATTTT.

This chain joins TRBV11-2 and TRBJ2-5; the D gene is possibly TRBD2 (7 bases). The V and J ends lost 4 bases and 5 bases respectively, with 14 bases between them. CDR1 and CDR2 from the germline V gene are SGHAT and FQNNGV. The CDR3 consists of 14 residues. The CDR3: CASSSGGPPETQYF. The CDR3 coding sequence is TGTGCCAGCAGCTCCGGGGGGCCACCGGAGACCCAGTACTTC.

V and J are TRBV27 and TRBJ2-7; D is unresolved. V was shortened by 5 bases and J by 3 bases, with 17 bases between the two germline ends. This CDR3 region has 15 residues. Germline V gene lookup returns CDR1 MNHEY and CDR2 SMNVEV (reference sequence). The CDR3 region has the DNA TGTGCCAGCAGTCAATCACGCCTACCGGGCTACGAGCAGTACTTC. Protein: CASSQSRLPGYEQYF.

The V gene is TRBV29-1, the J gene TRBJ2-1; 10 nucleotides align to TRBD2. V shed 3 bases and J 7 bases; nucleotides not matched to a gene: 3. The CDR3 sequence is 13 residues long. CDR1 is SQVTM and CDR2 is ANQGSEA in the germline V gene. For the CDR3, the DNA is TGCAGCGTTGAGAAACTAGCGGGGAATGAGCAGTTCTTC. It is translated as CSVEKLAGNEQFF.

This chain links TRBV5-5 with TRBJ1-1, with 10 bases that match TRBD1. V lost 5 bases to trimming and J lost 5 bases; unmatched junction nucleotides: 6. The germline CDR1 and CDR2 sequences are SGHKS and YYEKEE (reference sequence). CDR3 length equals 14 residues. The CDR3 protein is CASSQTGGRTEAFF. CDR3 coding DNA: TGTGCCAGCAGTCAGACAGGGGGCCGAACTGAAGCTTTCTTT.

The chain couples TRBV18 to TRBJ2-3, with TRBD2 identical over 9 bases. Germline V gives CDR1 KGHSH, CDR2 LQKENI. The V gene end was trimmed by 7 bases and the J gene end by 6 bases; junction bases not matched to a gene: 5. The CDR3 spans 13 residues. This chain's CDR3 is CASLIAGVDTQYF. CDR3 coding DNA: TGTGCCAGCTTAATAGCGGGAGTGGATACGCAGTATTTT. The full variable domain, its missing parts supplied by reference TRBV18 and TRBJ2-3, is NAGVMQNPRHLVRRRGQEARLRCSPMKGHSHVYWYRQLPEEGLKFMVYLQKENIIDESGMPKERFSAEFPKEGPSILRIQQVVRGDSAAYFCASLIAGVDTQYFGPGTRLTVL.

This clone was seen more than once but under ten times. This same CDR3 is encoded by further DNA sequences in the sample. The gene calls are TRBV29-1 and TRBJ2-7; D not resolved. There are 12 residues in the CDR3. Trimming took 4 bases from V and 2 from J, leaving 9 bases between them. CDR1 SQVTM and CDR2 ANQGSEA come from the germline V gene. The CDR3 nucleotides read TGCAGCGTTGTCCCAGGTCCCTACGAGCAGTACTTC. Protein: CSVVPGPYEQYF.

This clone appeared once. The chain employs TRBV10-1 and TRBJ2-1; 7 positions match TRBD2. CDR3 length: 16 amino acids. CDR1 and CDR2 from the germline V gene are WNHNN and SYGVQD (reference sequence). V lost 5 bases and J lost 2; bases outside the gene matches: 9. The CDR3 sequence is CASSRRRELPYNEQFF. CDR3 nucleotide sequence: TGCGCCAGCAGTAGGCGGCGGGAGCTCCCCTACAATGAGCAGTTCTTC.

The gene calls are TRBV7-3 and TRBJ1-3, with 7 positions matching TRBD1. The CDR3 totals 13 residues. The junction had 0 bases not matched to a gene; V was cut back by 3 bases and J by 4 bases. Germline V CDR1 and CDR2: SGHTA, FQGTGA. Written as DNA, the CDR3 is TGTGCCAGCAGCTTGGGACAGGGAAACACCATATATTTT. Its translation: CASSLGQGNTIYF.

The chain combines TRBV5-1 with TRBJ2-3; 8 bases fit TRBD1. The CDR3 loop spans 13 amino acids. J lost 2 bases, V lost 7 bases, and 3 bases had no gene match. Looked up from germline, CDR1 is SGHRS and CDR2 is YFSETQ. CDR3 DNA: TGCGCCAGCCAGACAGGGGTCACAGATACGCAGTATTTT. Its translation is CASQTGVTDTQYF.

The chain has TRBV7-2 and TRBJ1-3; D is possibly TRBD1 (6 bases). V was shortened by 7 bases and J by 1 base, with 14 bases between the two germline ends. The CDR3 totals 15 residues. Germline-derived CDR1 and CDR2 are SGHTA and FQGNSA. CDR3 in amino acids: CASTPLTGSGNTIYF. CDR3 in DNA: TGTGCCAGCACCCCCCTTACAGGGTCTGGAAACACCATATATTTT.

The J gene is TRBJ2-1, the V gene TRBV5-4; 13 nucleotides align to TRBD2. Germline lookup yields CDR1 SGHNT and CDR2 YYREEE (reference sequence). This CDR3 comprises 14 residues. Trimming removed 8 bases from V and 7 bases from J; junction bases left unmatched: 6. This CDR3 is CASAGTSGMNEQFF. The CDR3 region has the DNA TGTGCCAGTGCTGGGACTAGCGGGATGAATGAGCAGTTCTTC.

The J gene is TRBJ1-1, the V gene TRBV27; TRBD1 might be the D (6 bases). The CDR3 contains 14 residues. Per germline, CDR1 MNHEY and CDR2 SMNVEV (reference sequence). The V end lost 5 bases, the J end lost 4 bases, and 14 bases lay between the germline ends. The CDR3 DNA reads as TGTGCCAGCAGTCTACAGGGAGACGGCACTGAAGCTTTCTTT. It translates to CASSLQGDGTEAFF.

V gene TRBV29-1 combines with J gene TRBJ2-1, with D perhaps given as TRBD1 or TRBD2 (5 bases each). In germline, CDR1 is SQVTM, CDR2 ANQGSEA. CDR3 length: 14 amino acids. With 4 bases removed from V and 12 bases from J, the gap between germline ends came to 22 bases. CDR3: CSVVGQATRGGQFF. CDR3 nucleotides: TGCAGCGTTGTTGGCCAGGCAACTCGTGGGGGGCAGTTCTTC.

CDR3 in DNA: TGTGCCAGCAGCTTAGAGCCAGGGGGGTTCGGGGAGCTGTTTTTT. As protein: CASSLEPGGFGELFF. The genes are TRBV7-2 and TRBJ2-2, with D possibly TRBD1 on 7 matching bases. Trimming took off 1 base at V and 7 bases at J, with 13 bases between the two ends. The germline CDR1 and CDR2 sequences are SGHTA and FQGNSA. The CDR3 spans 15 residues.

Concerning this clone: In the same sample, other DNA sequences code for this CDR3. V gene TRBV6-5 combines with J gene TRBJ2-5; D is undetermined. The CDR3 loop spans 11 amino acids. Germline V CDR1 and CDR2: MNHEY, SVGAGI. Trimming cost V 4 bases and J 3 bases, with 3 bases left between them. CDR3 residues: CASSFKETQYF. Here the CDR3 DNA reads TGTGCCAGCAGTTTCAAAGAGACCCAGTACTTC.

This chain joins TRBV29-1 and TRBJ2-1, with 7 bases aligning to TRBD2. Germline CDR1 reads SQVTM; CDR2 reads ANQGSEA. V was clipped by 6 bases and J by 0 bases; unmatched bases: 2. This CDR3 is 13 amino acids long. The CDR3 DNA is TGCAGCGTGAGGACTAGCTCCTACAATGAGCAGTTCTTC. Translation: CSVRTSSYNEQFF.

This rearrangement joins TRBV27 to TRBJ1-1, with D hard to call. Germline V CDR1 and CDR2: MNHEY, SMNVEV (reference sequence). CDR3 size: 17 residues. V dropped 7 bases and J dropped 0 bases, with 21 bases sitting between them. Here the CDR3 DNA reads TGTGCCAGCAAAAGGGAGCTAAGCCCCCTCATGAACACTGAAGCTTTCTTT. This codes for CASKRELSPLMNTEAFF.

The rearrangement joins TRBV7-9 to TRBJ2-2; the D gene is possibly TRBD2 (7 bases). CDR3 size: 16 residues. The germline V gene has CDR1 SEHNR and CDR2 FQNEAQ (reference sequence). V was clipped by 8 bases and J by 7 bases, with 23 bases between them. CDR3 residues: CASWGLAEAEGGELFF. The CDR3 region has the DNA TGTGCCAGCTGGGGGCTAGCGGAGGCCGAGGGCGGGGAGCTGTTTTTT.

This clone has just one count. The chain links TRBV2 to TRBJ2-3; D not certain. This CDR3 is built from 13 residues. Trimming left V 4 bases short and J 4 bases short, with 9 bases between. Germline V gives CDR1 SNHLY, CDR2 FYNNEI. The CDR3 nucleotides are TGTGCCAGCAGTGTGAGTCCTCCAGATACGCAGTATTTT. Amino acids: CASSVSPPDTQYF. The complete variable domain, with remaining parts taken from reference TRBV2 and TRBJ2-3, reads EPEVTQTPSHQVTQMGQEVILRCVPISNHLYFYWYRQILGQKVEFLVSFYNNEISEKSEIFDDQFSVERPDGSNFTLKIRSTKLEDSAMYFCASSVSPPDTQYFGPGTRLTVL.

The chain couples TRBV6-6 to TRBJ2-7, with 9 nucleotides matching TRBD2. The CDR3 length is 13 residues. V lost 5 bases to trimming and J lost 2 bases; unmatched junction nucleotides: 1. Germline V CDR1 and CDR2: MNHNY, SVGAGI (reference sequence). Here the CDR3 DNA reads TGTGCCAGCAGTGGACTAGCGACCTACGAGCAGTACTTC. Protein sequence: CASSGLATYEQYF.